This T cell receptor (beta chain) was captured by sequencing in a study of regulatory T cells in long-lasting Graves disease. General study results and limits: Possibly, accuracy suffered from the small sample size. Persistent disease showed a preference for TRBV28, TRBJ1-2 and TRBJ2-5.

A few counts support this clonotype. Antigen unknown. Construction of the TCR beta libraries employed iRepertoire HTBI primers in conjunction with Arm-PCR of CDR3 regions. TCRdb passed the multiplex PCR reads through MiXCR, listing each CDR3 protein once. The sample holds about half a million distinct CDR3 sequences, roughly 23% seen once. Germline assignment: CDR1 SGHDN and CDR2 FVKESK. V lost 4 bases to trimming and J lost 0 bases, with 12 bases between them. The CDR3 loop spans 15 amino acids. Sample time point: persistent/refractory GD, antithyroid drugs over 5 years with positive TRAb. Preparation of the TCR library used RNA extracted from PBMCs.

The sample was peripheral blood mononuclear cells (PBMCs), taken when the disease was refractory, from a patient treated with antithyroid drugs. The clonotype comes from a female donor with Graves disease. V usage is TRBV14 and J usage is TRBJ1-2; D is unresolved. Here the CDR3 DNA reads TGTGCCAGCAGCCCTGTACTCCCGGCTAACTATGGCTACACCTTC. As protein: CASSPVLPANYGYTF.